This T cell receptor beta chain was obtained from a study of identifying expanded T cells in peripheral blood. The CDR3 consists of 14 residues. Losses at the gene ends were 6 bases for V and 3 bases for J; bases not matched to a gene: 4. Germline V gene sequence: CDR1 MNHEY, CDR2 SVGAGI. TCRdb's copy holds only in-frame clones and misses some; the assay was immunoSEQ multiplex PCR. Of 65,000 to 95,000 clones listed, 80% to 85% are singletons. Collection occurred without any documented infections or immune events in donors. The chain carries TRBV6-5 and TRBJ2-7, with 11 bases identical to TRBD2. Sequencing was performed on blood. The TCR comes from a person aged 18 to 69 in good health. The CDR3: CASSKTSGSYEQYF. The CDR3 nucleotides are TGTGCCAGCAGCAAAACTAGCGGGAGCTACGAGCAGTACTTC.